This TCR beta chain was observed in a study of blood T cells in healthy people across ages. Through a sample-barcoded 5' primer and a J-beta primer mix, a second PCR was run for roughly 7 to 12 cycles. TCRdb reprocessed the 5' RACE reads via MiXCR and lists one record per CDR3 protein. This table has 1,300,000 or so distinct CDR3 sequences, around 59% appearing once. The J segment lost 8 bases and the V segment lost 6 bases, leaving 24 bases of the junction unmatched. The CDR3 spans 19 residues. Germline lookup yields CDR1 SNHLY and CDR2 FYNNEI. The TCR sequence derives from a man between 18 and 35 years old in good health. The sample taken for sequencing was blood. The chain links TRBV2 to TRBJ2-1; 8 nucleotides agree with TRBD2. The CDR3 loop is CASSLLDSAGVRGADEQFF. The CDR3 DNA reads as TGTGCCAGCAGCTTACTGGATTCAGCGGGAGTTCGGGGAGCAGATGAGCAGTTCTTC.